The sample holds many counts of the clone carrying this T cell receptor (beta chain). Its matching antigen is unknown. Individual cDNA molecules each carried unique molecular identifiers attached by the library. A single record per CDR3 protein comes from TCRdb applying MiXCR to the RACE reads. The sample lists just under 350,000 distinct CDR3 sequences; 6% to 8.5% were seen once. These data are taken from a study of human T cells and chemical hapten exposure. Whole-study context: In the roughly 24-week study, patients were dosed weekly with diphenylcyclopropenone on the scalp throughout.

Sample time point: patch test 1, 2 weeks after DPC sensitization. Treatment defined: therapeutic diphenylcyclopropenone sensitization with weekly scalp DPC. Study-wide results and caveats: TCRs exceeding a frequency of 1 in 1000 stayed unchanged under DPC sensitization.

The source is a woman younger than 30 with alopecia areata. Some clones in this sample may be carry-over from other donors' samples. The sequencing used whole blood, collected in connection with sensitization to the hapten diphenylcyclopropenone (DPC).

CDR3 sequence reads: CASSMGFRTDTQYF. The CDR3 region has the DNA TGCGCCAGCAGCATGGGGTTTCGAACAGATACGCAGTATTTT. V usage is TRBV5-1 and J usage is TRBJ2-3; D unclear. CDR1 is SGHRS, CDR2 YFSETQ, per germline. The V end was cut by 4 bases, the J end by 3 bases, with 12 bases between. The length of the CDR3 is 14 residues.